A selection of T cell receptor beta chains follows, all from one sample in a study of blood T cell repertoires in COVID-19. The data were produced by immunoSEQ multiplex PCR, yet TCRdb's version contains in-frame clones alone and is incomplete. The sample includes 200,000 or so clones, 88% of them seen just once. Material: peripheral blood. The receptors stem from a woman aged 40-49 years who had recovered from COVID-19. The CDR3 runs from the conserved cysteine through the conserved F or W. A D gene is named only where the DNA matches it firmly. Clone size, where shown, is once, few, many, or a class for clones that have expanded.

abundance,d_gene,v_gene,j_gene,CDR3aa,CDR3nt
NA,TRBD1,TRBV27,TRBJ2-2,CASSPWGQGSGELFF,TGTGCCAGCAGTCCGTGGGGACAGGGGTCCGGGGAGCTGTTTTTT
NA,TRBD1,TRBV7-3,TRBJ1-5,CASSHRPDRDQPQHF,TGTGCCAGCAGCCATCGCCCGGACAGGGATCAGCCCCAGCATTTT
NA,TRBD1,TRBV6-6,TRBJ1-5,CASRDRDLEPQHF,TGTGCCAGCCGGGACAGGGACCTGGAGCCCCAGCATTTT
NA,TRBD2,TRBV7-2,TRBJ2-7,CASSLKAGEGEQYF,TGTGCCAGCAGCTTAAAAGCGGGAGAGGGCGAGCAGTACTTC
NA,TRBD2,TRBV11-3,TRBJ2-2,CASSFGTSYNTGELFF,TGTGCCAGCAGCTTCGGGACTAGCTATAACACCGGGGAGCTGTTTTTT
NA,TRBD2,TRBV11-3,TRBJ2-5,CASSLGGAGERETQYF,TGTGCCAGCAGCTTAGGGGGAGCGGGAGAGCGGGAGACCCAGTACTTC
NA,TRBD1,TRBV29-1,TRBJ2-5,CSVVIRQGETQYF,TGCAGCGTTGTAATCCGACAGGGTGAGACCCAGTACTTC
NA,NA,TRBV7-8,TRBJ2-5,CASSRDREGETQYF,TGTGCCAGCAGCCGAGACAGGGAGGGTGAGACCCAGTACTTC
NA,TRBD2,TRBV7-8,TRBJ2-1,CASSHIAPGLAVYNEQFF,TGTGCCAGCAGCCATATAGCTCCGGGACTAGCGGTATACAATGAGCAGTTCTTC
NA,NA,TRBV28,TRBJ2-3,CASSRDTRAMGTDTQYF,TGTGCCAGCAGTCGGGACACCAGGGCGATGGGCACAGATACGCAGTATTTT
NA,TRBD2,TRBV6-6,TRBJ2-3,CASSRILGGTSGTDTQYF,TGTGCCAGCAGCCGAATTTTGGGGGGGACTAGCGGCACAGATACGCAGTATTTT
once,TRBD2,TRBV27,TRBJ2-7,CASSLASGSFDEQYF,TGTGCCAGCAGTTTGGCTAGCGGGAGTTTCGACGAGCAGTACTTC
NA,TRBD1,TRBV5-1,TRBJ2-2,CASSLGQGGYTGELFF,TGCGCCAGCAGCCTCGGACAGGGTGGATACACCGGGGAGCTGTTTTTT